The 21 T cell receptor beta chains given below trace back to one sample, sequenced in a study of T cell clonotyping in hematopoietic cell transplantation. Repertoires were generated with immunoSEQ multiplex PCR, while TCRdb's copy carries only in-frame clones and drops some. The top ten clones hold approximately 51% of a sample with roughly 9,300 clones, under 85% of them seen once. The source was PBMCs, collected at the time of graft-versus-host disease after allogeneic stem cell transplant. All receptors come from a male patient between 60 and 69 years old who had an allogeneic stem cell transplant from an unrelated donor, so the T cells may come from the graft donor. Some clones in this sample may be carry-over from other donors' samples.

The rearrangement uses TRBV7-8 and TRBJ1-5; D may be TRBD1 (5 bases). Germline CDR1 and CDR2: SGHVS and FQNEAQ. V was pared by 2 bases and J by 4 bases, with 18 bases between. This CDR3 is 17 amino acids long. CDR3 nucleotides: TGTGCCAGCAGCTTATCAGCGCTTACAGGATTAAATCAGCCCCAGCATTTT. This sequence encodes CASSLSALTGLNQPQHF.

The chain employs TRBV19 and TRBJ1-5; the match to TRBD1 covers 8 bases. V was pared by 6 bases and J by 6 bases, with 7 bases of the junction left unmatched. The CDR3 spans 14 residues. Germline-derived CDR1 and CDR2 are LNHDA and SQIVND (reference sequence). CDR3 sequence reads: CASSQTGDFQPQHF. CDR3 DNA sequence: TGTGCCAGTAGCCAGACAGGGGATTTTCAGCCCCAGCATTTT.

This clone was found a few times. This chain uses TRBV6-5 with TRBJ1-2; 7 positions agree with TRBD1. The V and J ends lost 7 bases and 4 bases, in that order; junction bases with no gene match: 6. The CDR3 sequence is 13 residues long. Germline assignment: CDR1 MNHEY and CDR2 SVGAGI. The CDR3 region has the DNA TGTGCCAGCATTAGACAGGGAGGCTATGGCTACACCTTC. Its protein product is CASIRQGGYGYTF.

The chain recombines TRBV7-9 with TRBJ1-1; D remains ambiguous. The CDR3 totals 12 residues. The V gene's germline CDR1 is SEHNR and CDR2 FQNEAQ (reference sequence). The V end lost 2 bases, the J end lost 4 bases, and 5 bases lay between the germline ends. The CDR3 region has the DNA TGTGCCAGCAGCTTATCGGCCACTGAAGCTTTCTTT. Amino acids: CASSLSATEAFF.

The J gene is TRBJ2-7, the V gene TRBV11-2; no firm D call. The germline V gene encodes CDR1 SGHAT and CDR2 FQNNGV. V dropped 3 bases and J dropped 4 bases, with 7 bases sitting between them. The CDR3 loop spans 12 amino acids. The CDR3 protein is CASSFGRYEQYF. The CDR3 DNA is TGTGCCAGCAGCTTCGGACGATACGAGCAGTACTTC.

The rearrangement joins TRBV2 to TRBJ2-7; unclear D gene. Germline assignment: CDR1 SNHLY and CDR2 FYNNEI. This CDR3 contains 12 residues. Deletions cut 3 bases from V and 4 bases from J, with 7 bases between. The CDR3 here is CASSEDLYEQYF. As DNA, the CDR3 is TGTGCCAGCAGTGAGGACCTTTACGAGCAGTACTTC. Combining the CDR3 with reference TRBV2 and TRBJ2-7 gives the whole variable domain EPEVTQTPSHQVTQMGQEVILRCVPISNHLYFYWYRQILGQKVEFLVSFYNNEISEKSEIFDDQFSVERPDGSNFTLKIRSTKLEDSAMYFCASSEDLYEQYFGPGTRLTVT.

DNA of the CDR3: TGTGCCAGCAGTACAGGCGCGGAAAATTCACCCCTCCACTTT. Translation: CASSTGAENSPLHF. The chain employs TRBV6-5 and TRBJ1-6; TRBD1 is a possible D gene (5 bases). CDR1 is MNHEY, CDR2 SVGAGI, per germline. V was shortened by 5 bases and J by 7 bases, with 12 bases between the two germline ends. The CDR3 has 14 amino acids.

On this clone itself: Because the CDR3's place on the DNA is in doubt, the DNA is left out and the CDR3 is given as listed by TCRdb. The CDR3: CASCSGQGDNEQFF. J is TRBJ2-1 and V is TRBV27; the table's D call of TRBD1 was not tested on the DNA. Germline V gives CDR1 MNHEY, CDR2 SMNVEV (reference sequence). Ends included, the CDR3 has 14 residues.

The chain uses TRBV6-1 and TRBJ1-5; possibly TRBD1 for D (6 bases). CDR3 length equals 15 residues. With 1 base removed from V and 1 base from J, the gap between germline ends came to 8 bases. The germline CDR1 and CDR2 sequences are MNHNS and SASEGT. The chain's CDR3 is CASSEGQGSNQPQHF. For the CDR3, the DNA is TGTGCCAGCAGTGAAGGGCAGGGGAGCAATCAGCCCCAGCATTTT.

The V and J genes are TRBV6-6 and TRBJ1-1; weak D call: TRBD1 (5 bases). The CDR3 length is 15 residues. Trimming took off 5 bases at V and 3 bases at J, with 16 bases between the two ends. CDR1 is MNHNY and CDR2 is SVGAGI in the germline V gene (reference sequence). The CDR3 reads CASSRVEWGDTEAFF. The CDR3 bases are TGTGCCAGCAGTAGGGTCGAGTGGGGGGACACTGAAGCTTTCTTT.

This rearrangement joins TRBV4-1 to TRBJ2-7; 15 nucleotides line up with TRBD2. The CDR3 runs 18 residues. Germline CDR1 and CDR2: MGHRA and YSYEKL. V dropped 0 bases and J dropped 0; count of bases not matched to a gene: 3. CDR3 residues: CASSQDGTSGGHSYEQYF. The CDR3 DNA reads as TGCGCCAGCAGCCAAGATGGGACTAGCGGGGGGCACTCCTACGAGCAGTACTTC.

Only one count was recorded for this clone. The rearrangement uses TRBV6-5 and TRBJ1-6; no definite D call. The germline gives CDR1 MNHEY, CDR2 SVGAGI. The CDR3 sequence is 14 residues long. The V gene lost 2 bases and the J gene lost 8 bases, with 10 bases spanning the gap. The CDR3 sequence is CASSYEGIHSPLHF. The CDR3 DNA reads as TGTGCCAGCAGTTACGAAGGAATTCATTCACCCCTCCACTTT.

The chain employs TRBV19 and TRBJ2-7; D remains unclear. V was shortened by 6 bases and J by 4 bases, with 13 bases between the two germline ends. CDR1 LNHDA and CDR2 SQIVND come from the germline V gene (reference sequence). CDR3 size: 13 residues. CDR3 nucleotides: TGTGCCAGTAGCTCTCACCACGGATACGAGCAGTACTTC. Protein sequence: CASSSHHGYEQYF.

The chain carries TRBV5-4 and TRBJ2-7; 10 bases are a match to TRBD1. CDR1 SGHNT and CDR2 YYREEE come from the germline V gene (reference sequence). The CDR3 sequence is 16 residues long. After removal of 4 bases from V and 2 bases from J, the junction contained 9 bases not matched to a gene. The CDR3 protein is CASSLDTGTGAYEQYF. Here the CDR3 DNA reads TGTGCCAGCAGCCTGGATACCGGGACAGGGGCCTACGAGCAGTACTTC.

This chain links TRBV11-2 with TRBJ1-1; 7 bases match TRBD1. This CDR3 is 14 amino acids long. V shed 5 bases and J 10 bases; nucleotides not matched to a gene: 13. CDR1 SGHAT and CDR2 FQNNGV come from the germline V gene. CDR3 sequence reads: CASSGADRFGGAFF. CDR3 in DNA: TGTGCCAGCAGCGGCGCGGACAGGTTTGGCGGAGCTTTCTTT. The variable domain in full, with the rest retrieved from reference TRBV11-2 and TRBJ1-1, is EAGVAQSPRYKIIEKRQSVAFWCNPISGHATLYWYQQILGQGPKLLIQFQNNGVVDDSQLPKDRFSAERLKGVDSTLKIQPAKLEDSAVYLCASSGADRFGGAFFGQGTRLTVV.

The CDR3 DNA is TGTGCCAGCAGTGTCTCGGGACGAGATAATTCACCCCTCCACTTT. Translated: CASSVSGRDNSPLHF. The chain joins TRBV6-1 to TRBJ1-6, with a weak D call TRBD1 (5 bases). V lost 4 bases and J 5 bases, leaving 12 bases between the germline ends. This CDR3 is 15 amino acids long. The germline CDR1 and CDR2 sequences are MNHNS and SASEGT.

This clone ranks as medium-sized (0.01 to 0.1%). The chain combines TRBV5-1 with TRBJ1-6; D possibly corresponds to TRBD1 (5 bases). The germline CDR1 and CDR2 sequences are SGHRS and YFSETQ. This CDR3 is 15 amino acids long. The ends were cut back, 0 bases at V and 5 bases at J, with 9 bases in the middle. The CDR3 sequence: CASSLVGRDNSPLHF. The CDR3 region has the DNA TGCGCCAGCAGCTTGGTTGGCAGGGATAATTCACCCCTCCACTTT.

The chain combines TRBV6-6 with TRBJ1-5; TRBD1 is a possible D gene (6 bases). CDR3 length: 15 residues. CDR1 and CDR2 from the germline V gene are MNHNY and SVGAGI (reference sequence). Trimming cost V 3 bases and J 3 bases, with 12 bases left between them. The CDR3 loop is CASSYWGLDNQPQHF. The CDR3 DNA reads as TGTGCCAGCAGTTATTGGGGGCTGGACAATCAGCCCCAGCATTTT.

The V and J genes are TRBV7-2 and TRBJ1-1; TRBD1 matches 8 bases. CDR3 length: 14 amino acids. Germline V lookup: CDR1 SGHTA, CDR2 FQGNSA. J gave up 4 bases and V 2 bases, and 3 bases lay outside the gene matches. CDR3 nucleotides: TGTGCCAGCAGCTTAATAGGACAGGGCACTGAAGCTTTCTTT. The encoded protein is CASSLIGQGTEAFF.

This chain connects TRBV9 to TRBJ1-3; no clear D gene. There are 15 residues in the CDR3. Trimming took 2 bases from V and 8 from J, leaving 17 bases between them. Germline V gives CDR1 SGDLS, CDR2 YYNGEE. CDR3 residues: CASSVLTTGTDTIYF. CDR3 coding DNA: TGTGCCAGCAGCGTTTTAACCACGGGCACCGACACCATATATTTT. Based on the CDR3 plus reference TRBV9 and TRBJ1-3, the full variable domain is DSGVTQTPKHLITATGQRVTLRCSPRSGDLSVYWYQQSLDQGLQFLIQYYNGEERAKGNILERFSAQQFPDLHSELNLSSLELGDSALYFCASSVLTTGTDTIYFGEGSWLTVV.

The chain carries TRBV5-6 and TRBJ2-1, with 9 bases fitting TRBD1. V shed 5 bases, J shed 8 bases, and the junction held 8 bases outside the gene matches. The CDR3 length is 14 residues. The germline CDR1 and CDR2 sequences are SGHDT and YYEEEE. For the CDR3, the DNA is TGTGCCAGCAGATGGGGACAGGGCGGCTATGAGCAGTTCTTC. Its translation is CASRWGQGGYEQFF.